The 26 T cell receptor beta chains below come from one sample, sequenced in a study of blood T cell repertoires in COVID-19. Assay: immunoSEQ multiplex PCR; the TCRdb copy retains only in-frame clones and omits some. The sample includes 400,000 or so clones, 88% seen only once; the top ten take approximately 2.1%. The sample taken for sequencing was PBMCs or T cells enriched from blood (not recorded which). The source of these receptors is a woman between 40 and 50 years old with acute COVID-19.

The chain combines TRBV6-5 with TRBJ1-1, with D unclear. Germline assignment: CDR1 MNHEY and CDR2 SVGAGI. This CDR3 is 13 amino acids long. The CDR3 protein is CAGALAMNTEAFF. The DNA of the CDR3 is TGTGCAGGCGCTCTAGCCATGAACACTGAAGCTTTCTTT.

The count of this clone is one. This chain connects TRBV19 to TRBJ1-5; D might be TRBD1 (5 bases). This CDR3 comprises 14 residues. The V gene's germline CDR1 is LNHDA and CDR2 SQIVND (reference sequence). V was pared by 5 bases and J by 4 bases, with 12 bases between. CDR3 region: CASSHDSGNQPQHF. DNA of the CDR3: TGTGCCAGTAGTCACGACAGCGGGAATCAGCCCCAGCATTTT.

The chain employs TRBV27 and TRBJ1-1; tentatively, D is TRBD1 (6 bases). This CDR3 is built from 12 residues. Germline assignment: CDR1 MNHEY and CDR2 SMNVEV (reference sequence). V was trimmed by 6 bases and J by 11 bases, leaving 16 bases between them. The CDR3 sequence is CASRFPGGHAFF. CDR3 in DNA: TGTGCCAGCAGGTTTCCCGGGGGGCATGCTTTCTTT.

The chain combines TRBV20-1 with TRBJ2-7; the D is unclear. CDR1 DFQATT and CDR2 SNEGSKA come from the germline V gene (reference sequence). The CDR3 extends over 11 amino acids. Deletions cut 3 bases from V and 3 bases from J, with 6 bases between. The CDR3 DNA is TGCAGTGCTAGGGCAGACTACGAGCAGTACTTC. Translation gives CSARADYEQYF.

This chain uses TRBV30 with TRBJ1-2; no definite D call. V was shortened by 1 base and J by 2 bases, with 5 bases between the two germline ends. This CDR3 is built from 12 residues. Germline loops: CDR1 GTSNPN, CDR2 SVGIG (reference sequence). CDR3 protein: CAWSAENYGYTF. CDR3 DNA: TGTGCCTGGAGTGCCGAGAACTATGGCTACACCTTC.

The chain joins TRBV5-8 to TRBJ1-5; D gene unclear. CDR3 size: 13 residues. The V end was cut by 2 bases, the J end by 2 bases, with 5 bases between. From germline, CDR1 is SGHTS and CDR2 YDEGEE. This CDR3 is CASSFSGNQPQHF. DNA of the CDR3: TGTGCCAGCAGCTTTAGTGGCAATCAGCCCCAGCATTTT.

The chain has TRBV30 and TRBJ1-6; a weak D match, TRBD1 (6 bases). Trimming removed 8 bases from V and 10 bases from J, with 15 bases in between. Germline lookup yields CDR1 GTSNPN and CDR2 SVGIG (reference sequence). The CDR3 totals 12 residues. The chain's CDR3 is CARQEQQSPLHF. The CDR3 nucleotides are TGTGCCAGACAGGAACAGCAATCACCCCTCCACTTT.

The CDR3 DNA is TGCGCCAGCAGCCGCAGCACAGGGGGTCGTTACAATGAGCAGTTCTTC. This gives the protein CASSRSTGGRYNEQFF. The chain recombines TRBV4-1 with TRBJ2-1; the match to TRBD1 covers 8 bases. J was trimmed by 4 bases and V by 4 bases; bases with no gene match: 9. Germline-derived CDR1 and CDR2 are MGHRA and YSYEKL. The CDR3 runs 16 residues.

This chain uses TRBV29-1 with TRBJ2-5, with D maybe TRBD2 (6 bases). This CDR3 has 14 amino acids. Trimming took off 4 bases at V and 5 bases at J, with 17 bases between the two ends. From germline, CDR1 is SQVTM and CDR2 ANQGSEA. The CDR3 coding sequence is TGCAGCGTTGCCGTTACGGGAACTAGCGAGACCCAGTACTTC. It yields the protein CSVAVTGTSETQYF. Together with reference TRBV29-1 and TRBJ2-5, the CDR3 gives the full variable domain: SAVISQKPSRDICQRGTSLTIQCQVDSQVTMMFWYRQQPGQSLTLIATANQGSEATYESGFVIDKFPISRPNLTFSTLTVSNMSPEDSSIYLCSVAVTGTSETQYFGPGTRLLVL.

This clone appeared once. The chain has TRBV20-1 and TRBJ2-7; TRBD2 aligns across 12 bases. V shed 3 bases and J 4 bases; nucleotides not matched to a gene: 7. The CDR3 runs to 15 residues. Germline values: CDR1 DFQATT, CDR2 SNEGSKA (reference sequence). This CDR3 reads CSASPLAGGLYEQYF. In nucleotides, the CDR3 is TGCAGTGCTAGTCCACTAGCGGGGGGTTTATACGAGCAGTACTTC.

This CDR3 reads CASSTPGQGIRNTIYF. The CDR3 nucleotides are TGTGCCAGCAGCACCCCGGGACAGGGGATTAGAAACACCATATATTTT. J is TRBJ1-3 and V is TRBV7-9; 10 nucleotides align to TRBD1. CDR3 size: 16 residues. The germline CDR1 and CDR2 sequences are SEHNR and FQNEAQ (reference sequence). V dropped 5 bases and J dropped 5; count of bases not matched to a gene: 9.

This chain joins TRBV6-2 or TRBV6-3 and TRBJ2-7; a weak D match, TRBD2 (5 bases). Germline lookup yields CDR1 MNHEY and CDR2 SVGEGT. V was cut by 0 bases and J by 3 bases, with 12 bases left in between. The CDR3 contains 15 residues. CDR3 residues: CASSYSPGVVYEQYF. For the CDR3, the DNA is TGTGCCAGCAGTTACTCGCCCGGGGTAGTCTACGAGCAGTACTTC.

This clone has only one observation. The chain carries TRBV18 and TRBJ2-2, with 8 bases identical to TRBD1. CDR1 and CDR2 from the germline V gene are KGHSH and LQKENI. This CDR3 contains 16 residues. V gave up 2 bases and J gave up 1 base; unmatched junction bases: 3. This chain's CDR3 is CASSPVGTGNTGELFF. In nucleotides, the CDR3 is TGTGCCAGCTCACCAGTAGGGACAGGGAACACCGGGGAGCTGTTTTTT.

The rearrangement joins TRBV15 to TRBJ1-4, with D uncertain. Per germline, CDR1 LNHNV and CDR2 YYDKDF (reference sequence). The CDR3 contains 13 residues. The V and J ends lost 1 base and 5 bases respectively, with 5 bases between them. CDR3 loop: CATSRALNEKLFF. The CDR3 DNA is TGTGCCACCAGCAGAGCTCTAAATGAAAAACTGTTTTTT.

The chain uses TRBV29-1 and TRBJ2-5, with 10 bases matching TRBD2. Germline V gives CDR1 SQVTM, CDR2 ANQGSEA. The CDR3 spans 14 residues. The trim removed 3 bases at V and 2 bases at J, leaving 3 bases unmatched. The CDR3 spells CSVDASGGQETQYF. For the CDR3, the DNA is TGCAGCGTTGATGCTAGCGGGGGACAAGAGACCCAGTACTTC.

The chain carries TRBV6-4 and TRBJ1-3; 10 nucleotides match TRBD1. With 8 bases clipped from V and 0 bases from J, the junction kept 7 bases outside the gene matches. Looked up from germline, CDR1 is MRHNA and CDR2 is SNTAGT. This CDR3 contains 16 residues. CDR3 residues: CASGGDRGHSGNTIYF. The CDR3 DNA sequence: TGTGCCAGCGGGGGCGACAGGGGGCACTCTGGAAACACCATATATTTT.

The chain combines TRBV20-1 with TRBJ2-3, with 8 positions matching TRBD2. V shed 3 bases and J 2 bases; nucleotides not matched to a gene: 4. The CDR3 is made up of 14 amino acids. CDR1 and CDR2 from the germline V gene are DFQATT and SNEGSKA (reference sequence). The CDR3 DNA is TGCAGTGCTAGTTTACTAGCGGTCACAGATACGCAGTATTTT. It yields the protein CSASLLAVTDTQYF.

CDR3 in amino acids: CASSLGFGQGSSNQPQHF. CDR3 coding DNA: TGCGCCAGCAGCTTGGGATTCGGACAGGGGAGTAGCAATCAGCCCCAGCATTTT. The rearrangement links TRBV5-1 to TRBJ1-5; 9 nucleotides align to TRBD1. V was clipped by 0 bases and J by 0 bases; unmatched bases: 7. Germline V gene data show CDR1 as SGHRS and CDR2 as YFSETQ. This CDR3 is 18 amino acids long.

The rearrangement joins TRBV4-2 to TRBJ2-7; 11 nucleotides align to TRBD2. The germline V gene has CDR1 LGHNA and CDR2 YNFKEQ. Germline trimming cut 4 bases from V and 2 bases from J; bases unmatched to any gene: 7. This CDR3 is 16 amino acids long. CDR3 bases: TGTGCCAGCAGCCTAAAGACTAGCGGGGTCCCCTACGAGCAGTACTTC. Encoded protein: CASSLKTSGVPYEQYF.

The gene calls are TRBV18 and TRBJ2-4; TRBD2 matches at 7 bases. V trimming: 2 bases; J trimming: 7 bases; junction bases outside the gene matches: 5. Germline lookup yields CDR1 KGHSH and CDR2 LQKENI. The CDR3 totals 14 residues. This CDR3 is CASSPGEGTNIQYF. The CDR3 DNA reads as TGTGCCAGCTCACCAGGGGAGGGAACGAACATTCAGTACTTC.

In DNA form, the CDR3 reads TGTGCCAGCAGCACCGTTGAAACCAGGGGGGAAGAAAAACTGTTTTTT. It translates to CASSTVETRGEEKLFF. The chain joins TRBV13 to TRBJ1-4; 7 bases align to TRBD1. The V gene's germline CDR1 is PRHDT and CDR2 FYEKMQ (reference sequence). After removal of 5 bases from V and 8 bases from J, the junction contained 14 bases not matched to a gene. The CDR3 totals 16 residues.

The chain joins TRBV6-6 to TRBJ1-2, with D hard to call. The V end was cut by 4 bases, the J end by 2 bases, with 14 bases between. Germline V gene lookup returns CDR1 MNHNY and CDR2 SVGAGI (reference sequence). The CDR3 totals 15 residues. The CDR3 here is CASSSSSGPNYGYTF. DNA of the CDR3: TGTGCCAGCAGTTCCTCTTCAGGTCCCAACTATGGCTACACCTTC.

This clone was recorded only once. The chain employs TRBV6-2 or TRBV6-3 and TRBJ2-6, with 7 bases identical to TRBD1. CDR1 is MNHEY and CDR2 is SVGEGT in the germline V gene. This CDR3 is 19 amino acids long. V shed 2 bases and J 0 bases; nucleotides not matched to a gene: 10. CDR3 in amino acids: CASSYGDRAPLSGANVLTF. The CDR3 nucleotides are TGTGCCAGCAGTTACGGCGACAGGGCACCACTCTCTGGGGCCAACGTCCTGACTTTC.

This sequence joins TRBV6-5 and TRBJ1-1; 10 bases match TRBD1. After removal of 4 bases from V and 5 bases from J, the junction contained 7 bases not matched to a gene. Germline V gene lookup returns CDR1 MNHEY and CDR2 SVGAGI. The CDR3 covers 15 residues. The chain's CDR3 is CASSWDRGLRTEAFF. CDR3 nucleotide sequence: TGTGCCAGCAGTTGGGACAGGGGCTTAAGAACTGAAGCTTTCTTT.

In the case of this clone: The sample carries other DNA sequences with the same CDR3. The chain couples TRBV5-1 to TRBJ2-7; the D gene is possibly TRBD2 (6 bases). The V and J ends lost 2 bases and 2 bases respectively, with 8 bases between them. Germline-derived CDR1 and CDR2 are SGHRS and YFSETQ. The CDR3 runs 13 residues. In DNA, the CDR3 is TGCGCCAGCAGCTTAGGAGGGACCTACGAGCAGTACTTC. It specifies CASSLGGTYEQYF.

V is TRBV3-1 (or the pseudogene TRBV3-2) and J is TRBJ2-7, with D perhaps matching TRBD1 (6 bases). This CDR3 has 14 amino acids. V was shortened by 2 bases and J by 2 bases, with 10 bases between the two germline ends. The V gene's germline CDR1 is LGHDT and CDR2 YNNKEL (reference sequence). DNA of the CDR3: TGTGCCAGCAGCCAAAGGACAGCTACCTACGAGCAGTACTTC. Translating it yields CASSQRTATYEQYF.